Below are 5 T cell receptor beta chains sequenced from a single sample in a study of blood T cell repertoires in COVID-19. Generated by immunoSEQ multiplex PCR, the TCRdb table keeps only in-frame clones and is missing some. The table records about 110,000 clones, about three quarters of them present only once. The specimen sequenced was peripheral blood. These receptors all come from an elderly man with COVID-19, enrolled during active disease.

This clone was detected only once. The chain uses TRBV6-4 and TRBJ2-1; 16 bases align to TRBD2. This CDR3 contains 17 residues. The ends lost 6 bases at V and 3 bases at J; junction bases unmatched: 5. The germline CDR1 and CDR2 sequences are MRHNA and SNTAGT. CDR3 DNA: TGTGCCAGCAGCGTTGGGACTAGCGGGAGGGTCTACAATGAGCAGTTCTTC. This translates into CASSVGTSGRVYNEQFF.

This clone was seen more than once but under ten times. The CDR3 bases are TGTGCCAGCAAAACAGGGATTAATTCACCCCTCCACTTT. Protein: CASKTGINSPLHF. The V gene is TRBV6-5, the J gene TRBJ1-6, with a possible D match to TRBD1 (6 bases). V lost 7 bases to trimming and J lost 6 bases, with 10 bases between them. The length of the CDR3 is 13 residues. Germline CDR1 reads MNHEY; CDR2 reads SVGAGI.

The chain carries TRBV6-5 and TRBJ1-2; the D gene is possibly TRBD1 (5 bases). This CDR3 is 13 amino acids long. CDR1 is MNHEY and CDR2 is SVGAGI in the germline V gene. Trimming left V 2 bases short and J 8 bases short, with 12 bases between. For the CDR3, the DNA is TGTGCCAGCAGTTACGGGGCAGGGAAAGGCTACACCTTC. This sequence encodes CASSYGAGKGYTF.

The chain carries TRBV6-5 and TRBJ2-7, with D possibly being TRBD2 (5 bases). The V and J ends lost 6 bases and 1 base respectively, with 13 bases between them. Germline values: CDR1 MNHEY, CDR2 SVGAGI. The CDR3 is 14 amino acids. Written as DNA, the CDR3 is TGTGCCAGCAGCTCGACTCGAGGGTCCTACGAGCAGTACTTC. Residues: CASSSTRGSYEQYF.

The chain combines TRBV29-1 with TRBJ2-5; D possibly corresponds to TRBD1 (6 bases). Germline assignment: CDR1 SQVTM and CDR2 ANQGSEA. CDR3 length equals 13 residues. V lost 5 bases, J lost 1 base, and 11 bases lay in between. The CDR3 nucleotides are TGCAGCGTTTCAGGACAGTTCCAAGAGACCCAGTACTTC. Its protein is CSVSGQFQETQYF.